The 9 T cell receptor beta chains below were found in one sample sequenced in a study of blood T cell repertoires in COVID-19. Some clones are missing from TCRdb's copy, which holds only in-frame ones; the method was immunoSEQ multiplex PCR. The sample carries roughly 370,000 clones, more than 75% recorded once. The sequenced sample was PBMCs or T cells enriched from blood (not recorded which). These receptors were obtained from a woman in her forties or fifties who had recovered from COVID-19.

This clone appeared a single time. This chain connects TRBV2 to TRBJ2-3; D gene ambiguous. CDR1 and CDR2 from the germline V gene are SNHLY and FYNNEI. This CDR3 spans 13 amino acids. Trimming stripped 8 bases from V and 6 bases from J, with 15 bases between. As DNA, the CDR3 is TGTGCCAGCCTTATGAGCGAACGCGATACGCAGTATTTT. Its protein is CASLMSERDTQYF.

The CDR3 sequence is CASSATGGPSTEAFF. Here the CDR3 DNA reads TGTGCCAGCAGCGCGACAGGGGGCCCAAGCACTGAAGCTTTCTTT. The V gene is TRBV9, the J gene TRBJ1-1, with TRBD1 identical over 10 bases. Looked up from germline, CDR1 is SGDLS and CDR2 is YYNGEE. CDR3 size: 15 residues. With V trimmed by 3 bases and J by 4 bases, 6 bases remained unmatched.

This clone was counted a single time. The gene calls are TRBV4-3 and TRBJ2-1; D might be TRBD2 (7 bases). V shed 0 bases and J shed 4 bases, with 22 bases lying between them. This CDR3 is built from 19 residues. Germline loops: CDR1 LGHNA, CDR2 YSLEER. The CDR3 sequence is CASSQERGGAALRYNEQFF. The CDR3 nucleotides read TGCGCCAGCAGCCAAGAGAGGGGGGGCGCAGCCCTTAGATACAATGAGCAGTTCTTC.

V usage is TRBV11-2 and J usage is TRBJ2-1; D is possibly TRBD2 (5 bases). The CDR3 covers 15 residues. Germline V gene data show CDR1 as SGHAT and CDR2 as FQNNGV. The V gene lost 4 bases and the J gene lost 1 base, with 11 bases spanning the gap. CDR3 nucleotides: TGTGCCAGCAGCTCTGATCGGAGGTCCTACAATGAGCAGTTCTTC. Translation gives CASSSDRRSYNEQFF. Complete variable domain (other parts from reference TRBV11-2 and TRBJ2-1): EAGVAQSPRYKIIEKRQSVAFWCNPISGHATLYWYQQILGQGPKLLIQFQNNGVVDDSQLPKDRFSAERLKGVDSTLKIQPAKLEDSAVYLCASSSDRRSYNEQFFGPGTRLTVL.

The genes are TRBV4-1 and TRBJ2-7; TRBD2 agrees at 8 bases. Per the germline V gene, CDR1 is MGHRA and CDR2 is YSYEKL. The CDR3 totals 15 residues. The V segment lost 0 bases and the J segment 6 bases; nucleotides outside the gene matches: 7. Here the CDR3 reads CASSQDVREGGEQYF. For the CDR3, the DNA is TGCGCCAGCAGCCAAGATGTCCGGGAGGGGGGCGAGCAGTACTTC.

This chain joins TRBV5-6 and TRBJ1-1, with TRBD1 matching over 10 bases. Per germline, CDR1 SGHDT and CDR2 YYEEEE. Trimming cost V 4 bases and J 0 bases; bases outside gene matches: 12. CDR3 size: 18 residues. The CDR3 reads CASSIGQGGFLVNTEAFF. Here the CDR3 DNA reads TGTGCCAGCAGCATTGGACAGGGGGGATTCCTTGTGAACACTGAAGCTTTCTTT.

The table lists this clone with a few counts. The chain combines TRBV14 with TRBJ1-1; D is ambiguous. The length of the CDR3 is 17 residues. Trimming pared 0 bases from V and 0 bases from J, leaving 14 bases between. Germline lookup yields CDR1 SGHDN and CDR2 FVKESK. In DNA form, the CDR3 reads TGTGCCAGCAGCCAAGATTTGGGCCGGGGAGTGAACACTGAAGCTTTCTTT. Residues: CASSQDLGRGVNTEAFF.

Comments on this clone: Other DNA sequences of this sample code for an identical CDR3. This sequence joins TRBV19 and TRBJ2-3, with 7 positions matching TRBD1. Germline V gene lookup returns CDR1 LNHDA and CDR2 SQIVND (reference sequence). V lost 3 bases to trimming and J lost 4 bases; unmatched junction nucleotides: 7. The CDR3 spans 15 residues. CDR3 coding DNA: TGTGCCAGTAGTATCGGAGACAGGGACCCAGATACGCAGTATTTT. This encodes CASSIGDRDPDTQYF.

The gene calls are TRBV2 and TRBJ2-3; 9 bases are a match to TRBD1. The trim removed 6 bases at V and 5 bases at J, leaving 9 bases unmatched. The germline CDR1 and CDR2 sequences are SNHLY and FYNNEI. This CDR3 has 15 amino acids. This chain's CDR3 is CASSLQGAGGDTQYF. The CDR3 nucleotides are TGTGCCAGCAGCCTACAGGGGGCTGGAGGAGATACGCAGTATTTT.